Shown below are 30 T cell receptor beta chains from a single sample sequenced in a study of T cells in Graves' hyperthyroidism and ophthalmopathy. It was RNA transcripts that yielded the amplified TCR beta CDR3 regions. The HTBI set primed first-round TCR CDR3 RT-PCR. TCRdb ran MiXCR on the multiplex PCR reads and lists one entry per CDR3 protein. This table holds approximately 360,000 distinct CDR3 sequences, less than 20% found once. Sequencing used blood. The receptors shown here come from a woman between 18 and 30 years old with Graves' hyperthyroidism that later progressed to Graves' ophthalmopathy.

This clonotype has only a few counts. This sequence joins TRBV15 and TRBJ2-1, with 8 bases fitting TRBD2. From germline, CDR1 is LNHNV and CDR2 YYDKDF (reference sequence). This CDR3 contains 17 residues. V lost 0 bases, J lost 6 bases, and 10 bases stayed unmatched. The CDR3 sequence: CATSRDSGAGESNEQFF. The CDR3 DNA is TGTGCCACCAGCAGAGATAGTGGAGCGGGAGAAAGCAATGAGCAGTTCTTC.

This clonotype was seen a handful of times. The chain joins TRBV5-5 to TRBJ2-3; a weak D match, TRBD2 (6 bases). Per germline, CDR1 SGHKS and CDR2 YYEKEE (reference sequence). The germline V and J ends were trimmed by 2 bases and 1 base, with 11 bases remaining between them. This CDR3 is 15 amino acids long. The CDR3 reads CASSFLASGTDTQYF. CDR3 in DNA: TGTGCCAGCAGCTTCCTTGCTAGCGGCACAGATACGCAGTATTTT.

The table lists this clonotype with many counts. J is TRBJ2-2 and V is TRBV7-2; 8 positions match TRBD2. V lost 5 bases and J lost 5; bases outside the gene matches: 7. The CDR3 spans 15 residues. Germline V lookup: CDR1 SGHTA, CDR2 FQGNSA. CDR3: CASSRGREVTGELFF. In DNA form, the CDR3 reads TGTGCCAGCAGCCGCGGGCGGGAGGTTACCGGGGAGCTGTTTTTT.

This clonotype was seen repeatedly, ten times or more. The chain recombines TRBV5-1 with TRBJ1-1; D unclear. CDR1 is SGHRS and CDR2 is YFSETQ in the germline V gene. V lost 0 bases, J lost 5 bases, and 8 bases lay in between. This CDR3 is 13 amino acids long. CDR3 sequence: CASSLAGRTEAFF. The CDR3 coding sequence is TGCGCCAGCAGCTTGGCAGGCAGGACTGAAGCTTTCTTT. Filled out from reference TRBV5-1 and TRBJ1-1, the complete variable domain reads KAGVTQTPRYLIKTRGQQVTLSCSPISGHRSVSWYQQTPGQGLQFLFEYFSETQRNKGNFPGRFSGRQFSNSRSEMNVSTLELGDSALYLCASSLAGRTEAFFGQGTRLTVV.

This clonotype appeared many times. The chain carries TRBV6-1 and TRBJ2-5, with 12 positions matching TRBD1. This CDR3 has 16 residues. V lost 5 bases, J lost 5 bases, and 9 bases stayed unmatched. Looked up from germline, CDR1 is MNHNS and CDR2 is SASEGT. The CDR3 protein is CASSYSGTGGRETQYF. The CDR3 DNA reads as TGTGCCAGCAGTTATTCCGGGACAGGGGGCAGGGAGACCCAGTACTTC.

This clonotype was seen a few times. The chain joins TRBV19 to TRBJ1-1, with no clear D. Per the germline V gene, CDR1 is LNHDA and CDR2 is SQIVND (reference sequence). This CDR3 has 14 amino acids. With 2 bases removed from V and 0 bases from J, the gap between germline ends came to 7 bases. The CDR3 DNA sequence: TGTGCCAGTAGTATAAGACGGATGAACACTGAAGCTTTCTTT. This codes for CASSIRRMNTEAFF.

This clonotype was counted only a few times. V gene TRBV27 combines with J gene TRBJ2-2; no firm D call. CDR3 size: 16 residues. Trimming stripped 6 bases from V and 0 bases from J, with 14 bases between. Per the germline V gene, CDR1 is MNHEY and CDR2 is SMNVEV (reference sequence). The CDR3: CASSLRLNTNTGELFF. The CDR3 DNA reads TGTGCCAGCAGCCTTAGACTCAACACGAACACCGGGGAGCTGTTTTTT.

The table lists this clonotype with many counts. The chain combines TRBV28 with TRBJ2-7; D might be TRBD1 (6 bases). The germline V gene encodes CDR1 MDHEN and CDR2 SYDVKM. Trimming stripped 1 base from V and 6 bases from J, with 16 bases between. The CDR3 covers 15 residues. The CDR3 protein is CASSLSGQLGSEQYF. DNA for the CDR3: TGTGCCAGCAGTTTATCCGGACAGTTGGGATCCGAGCAGTACTTC.

As regards this clonotype: One end of the junction does not line up with germline, which may come from a read error. J is TRBJ1-5 and V is TRBV30, with 7 bases matching TRBD1. The germline V gene encodes CDR1 GTSNPN and CDR2 SVGIG (reference sequence). This CDR3 has 15 amino acids. CDR3: CAWSWRGQGNQPRHF. The CDR3 region has the DNA TGTGCCTGGAGTTGGAGGGGGCAAGGCAATCAGCCCCGGCATTTT.

This clonotype has just a few counts. V and J are TRBV7-2 and TRBJ2-2; D is perhaps TRBD1 (6 bases). V was pared by 5 bases and J by 8 bases, with 18 bases between. Germline V lookup: CDR1 SGHTA, CDR2 FQGNSA. The CDR3 has 15 amino acids. The CDR3 protein is CASSPKTGVTGELFF. In DNA, the CDR3 is TGTGCCAGCAGCCCAAAGACAGGAGTCACTGGGGAGCTGTTTTTT.

Concerning this clonotype: This could be a read error, since a much larger clone is one nucleotide away. The rearrangement links TRBV7-2 to TRBJ2-3; 9 bases are a match to TRBD2. The CDR3 has 17 amino acids. Germline CDR1 SGHTA, CDR2 FQGNSA. This CDR3 is CASSPPGLAHLTDMQYF. CDR3 coding DNA: TGTGCCAGCAGCCCCCCCGGACTAGCGCATCTCACAGATATGCAGTATTTT.

This clonotype has ten or more counts. The CDR3 region is CASSQQAGNTEAFF. CDR3 DNA: TGTGCCAGCAGCCAACAGGCCGGGAACACTGAAGCTTTCTTT. The gene calls are TRBV3-1 and TRBJ1-1; D gene unclear. Trimming removed 2 bases at V and 1 base at J, with 8 bases between. Germline V gene sequence: CDR1 LGHDT, CDR2 YNNKEL (reference sequence). The length of the CDR3 is 14 residues.

This clonotype came up a few times. V and J are TRBV25-1 and TRBJ1-2; no definite D call. With 2 bases removed from V and 6 bases from J, the gap between germline ends came to 13 bases. Germline CDR1 and CDR2: MGHDK and SYGVNS. The CDR3 loop spans 14 amino acids. Written as DNA, the CDR3 is TGTGCCAGCAGTGAAGTTACCCGCAAAAATGGCTACACCTTC. Its translation is CASSEVTRKNGYTF.

The chain joins TRBV6-5 to TRBJ2-1; D is perhaps TRBD2 (6 bases). Germline V gene lookup returns CDR1 MNHEY and CDR2 SVGAGI. Deletions cut 0 bases from V and 3 bases from J, with 18 bases between. The CDR3 sequence is 18 residues long. The CDR3 spells CASSYSGGERGLYNEQFF. The CDR3 DNA sequence: TGTGCCAGCAGTTACTCCGGGGGAGAGAGAGGACTCTACAATGAGCAGTTCTTC.

At least ten counts were recorded for this clonotype. The chain recombines TRBV28 with TRBJ1-2; 8 positions agree with TRBD1. After removal of 5 bases from V and 8 bases from J, the junction contained 10 bases not matched to a gene. Germline V gives CDR1 MDHEN, CDR2 SYDVKM. The CDR3 extends over 14 amino acids. The CDR3, as DNA: TGTGCCAGCAGTCCGCCGGACAGGGCTCTGGGCTACACCTTC. Translated: CASSPPDRALGYTF.

This clonotype has ten or more counts. V is TRBV2 and J is TRBJ2-1; no clear D. The V and J ends lost 7 bases and 7 bases respectively, with 11 bases between them. The CDR3 is 12 amino acids. CDR1 is SNHLY, CDR2 FYNNEI, per germline. The CDR3 nucleotides are TGTGCCAGCAAGCAGTGGCTAAATGAGCAGTTCTTC. It codes for CASKQWLNEQFF.

This chain links TRBV6-5 with TRBJ2-3; D is uncertain. Trimming took 1 base from V and 5 from J, leaving 7 bases between them. Germline V lookup: CDR1 MNHEY, CDR2 SVGAGI. CDR3 length: 13 amino acids. The CDR3 sequence is CASSYFLGDTQYF. CDR3 nucleotides: TGTGCCAGCAGTTACTTCCTGGGAGATACGCAGTATTTT.

This clonotype was picked up many times. The V and J genes are TRBV20-1 and TRBJ2-7; D may be TRBD1 (6 bases). With 7 bases removed from V and 3 bases from J, the gap between germline ends came to 16 bases. Germline lookup yields CDR1 DFQATT and CDR2 SNEGSKA (reference sequence). The CDR3 covers 13 residues. CDR3 amino acids: CSGADRLYYEQYF. The DNA of the CDR3 is TGCAGTGGGGCTGACAGGCTTTACTACGAGCAGTACTTC.

V is TRBV7-9 and J is TRBJ1-1, with D unresolved. The CDR3 totals 14 residues. Germline CDR1 SEHNR, CDR2 FQNEAQ (reference sequence). V was clipped by 8 bases and J by 2 bases, with 15 bases between them. The CDR3 here is CASALMDGNTEAFF. The CDR3 nucleotides are TGTGCCAGCGCCTTGATGGACGGAAACACTGAAGCTTTCTTT.

The sample holds a few counts of this clonotype. The V gene is TRBV5-4, the J gene TRBJ2-5, with no clear D. Trimming cost V 0 bases and J 7 bases, with 13 bases left between them. Per the germline V gene, CDR1 is SGHNT and CDR2 is YYREEE (reference sequence). The CDR3 sequence is 14 residues long. The CDR3 protein is CASSLERHTTTQYF. The DNA for the CDR3 is TGTGCCAGCAGCTTGGAAAGGCATACGACGACCCAGTACTTC.

This chain connects TRBV10-2 to TRBJ2-2, with D tentatively TRBD2 (6 bases). Trimming took 7 bases from V and 5 from J, leaving 17 bases between them. The V gene's germline CDR1 is WSHSY and CDR2 SAAADI. The CDR3 spans 15 residues. The CDR3 DNA reads TGCGCCAGCAAGGAGGGTTACACCGTAACCGGGGAGCTGTTTTTT. It codes for CASKEGYTVTGELFF.

This clonotype was seen ten or more times. The J gene is TRBJ1-2, the V gene TRBV6-1; no definite D call. CDR3 length: 11 amino acids. V was pared by 3 bases and J by 8 bases, with 7 bases between. Germline values: CDR1 MNHNS, CDR2 SASEGT. The CDR3 DNA is TGTGCCAGCAGTGATAAGGGCGGCTACACCTTC. Amino acid sequence: CASSDKGGYTF.

This clonotype was recorded many times. The chain has TRBV12-3 or TRBV12-4 and TRBJ1-5; 9 bases line up with TRBD1. V lost 2 bases to trimming and J lost 9 bases; unmatched junction nucleotides: 14. This CDR3 contains 17 residues. CDR3 nucleotides: TGTGCCAGCAGTTTACAAGGGACAGGGAATACCCCGACGCCCCAGCATTTT. Its protein product is CASSLQGTGNTPTPQHF.

This clonotype was seen a few times. For the CDR3, the DNA is TGTGCCAGCAGCCAAGTCTTACAGGGGGCCCAATCTGTCAGAAACACCATATATTTT. Residues: CASSQVLQGAQSVRNTIYF. The chain combines TRBV3-1 with TRBJ1-3, with 9 positions matching TRBD1. V dropped 1 base and J dropped 5; count of bases not matched to a gene: 15. The length of the CDR3 is 19 residues. Germline V gives CDR1 LGHDT, CDR2 YNNKEL (reference sequence).

With regard to this clonotype: A much bigger clone sits one base away, suggesting this may be a read error. The chain joins TRBV11-1 to TRBJ2-1, with 11 bases identical to TRBD2. The length of the CDR3 is 18 residues. Germline CDR1 SGHAT, CDR2 FQDESV (reference sequence). This CDR3 reads CAGSAETRLAGSGNEQFF. CDR3 DNA: TGTGCCGGCAGCGCCGAAACTCGACTAGCGGGGTCCGGCAATGAGCAGTTCTTC.

This clonotype was observed many times. The chain is built from TRBV12-3 or TRBV12-4 and TRBJ1-1, with 8 bases matching TRBD1. The J segment lost 12 bases and the V segment lost 4 bases, leaving 7 bases of the junction unmatched. This CDR3 region has 12 residues. CDR3 DNA: TGTGCCAGCAGTTCCGTACAGGGGGAGTCTTTCTTT. It specifies CASSSVQGESFF.

This clonotype showed up many times. The rearrangement joins TRBV7-2 to TRBJ1-4; D unclear. CDR1 is SGHTA and CDR2 is FQGNSA in the germline V gene. V dropped 4 bases and J dropped 7 bases, with 7 bases sitting between them. This CDR3 comprises 12 residues. CDR3 protein: CASSSQAEKLFF. The CDR3 DNA reads as TGTGCCAGCAGCTCCCAGGCTGAAAAACTGTTTTTT.

This clonotype was seen repeatedly, ten times or more. The V and J genes are TRBV9 and TRBJ2-6, with D perhaps TRBD1 (5 bases). Germline V gives CDR1 SGDLS, CDR2 YYNGEE. Trimming shortened V by 3 bases and J by 0 bases, and 10 bases separated the two germline ends. There are 16 residues in the CDR3. In DNA, the CDR3 is TGTGCCAGCAGCGCAGACAGACACTCTGGGGCCAACGTCCTGACTTTC. It specifies CASSADRHSGANVLTF.

Only a few counts were recorded for this clonotype. The chain joins TRBV2 to TRBJ2-1; a weak D match, TRBD2 (6 bases). Trimming stripped 8 bases from V and 4 bases from J, with 15 bases between. The CDR3 loop spans 14 amino acids. Per germline, CDR1 SNHLY and CDR2 FYNNEI. In DNA form, the CDR3 reads TGTGCCAGCGACCCTAGCGCACGATACAATGAGCAGTTCTTC. Its protein is CASDPSARYNEQFF.

This clonotype came up many times. The chain combines TRBV11-2 with TRBJ2-3, with D hard to call. V was cut by 5 bases and J by 4 bases, with 10 bases left in between. CDR3 size: 13 residues. The V gene's germline CDR1 is SGHAT and CDR2 FQNNGV. In DNA form, the CDR3 reads TGTGCCAGCAGCCCATCAAGTCCAGATACGCAGTATTTT. It is translated as CASSPSSPDTQYF. Full variable domain (missing parts from reference TRBV11-2 and TRBJ2-3): EAGVAQSPRYKIIEKRQSVAFWCNPISGHATLYWYQQILGQGPKLLIQFQNNGVVDDSQLPKDRFSAERLKGVDSTLKIQPAKLEDSAVYLCASSPSSPDTQYFGPGTRLTVL.